The rows below give T cell receptor beta chains drawn from one sample of a study of early T cells in non-severe SARS-CoV-2 infection. MiXCR, applied by TCRdb to the 5' RACE reads, yields one record per CDR3 protein. The sample lists about 50,000 distinct CDR3 sequences; under 7.5% were seen once. The sample was whole blood, taken at baseline. The receptors were gathered from an adult who was a healthcare worker with PCR-confirmed SARS-CoV-2 infection or an uninfected control (not recorded which). The CDR3 runs from the conserved cysteine through the conserved F or W. A D gene is named only where the DNA matches it firmly. A clone size is listed for some rows: how often the clone was seen (once, few, many), or a class if it is expanded.

D: .; size: many; V: TRBV4-2; J: TRBJ2-1; CDR3: CASSLGDSGVGNEQFF; DNA: TGTGCCAGCAGCCTAGGGGACAGCGGGGTAGGGAATGAGCAGTTCTTC
D: .; size: many; V: TRBV7-3; J: TRBJ2-2; CDR3: CASSPQTHLGLGGELFF; DNA: TGTGCCAGCAGCCCCCAGACACATTTGGGTTTAGGCGGGGAGCTGTTTTTT
D: TRBD2; size: many; V: TRBV12-3/TRBV12-4; J: TRBJ2-7; CDR3: CASSTGLAGGGEQYF; DNA: TGTGCCAGCAGTACCGGACTAGCGGGAGGTGGCGAGCAGTACTTC
D: TRBD2; size: many; V: TRBV18; J: TRBJ2-5; CDR3: CASSPLAGVGGLRQETQYF; DNA: TGTGCCAGCTCACCGCTAGCGGGAGTTGGGGGGCTACGTCAAGAGACCCAGTACTTC
D: .; size: many; V: TRBV29-1; J: TRBJ2-1; CDR3: CSVANTRDNEQFF; DNA: TGCAGCGTTGCCAATACGAGAGACAATGAGCAGTTCTTC
D: .; size: .; V: TRBV20-1; J: TRBJ2-3; CDR3: CSAGPQTDTQYF; DNA: TGCAGTGCGGGACCCCAAACAGATACGCAGTATTTT
D: TRBD2; size: many; V: TRBV10-1; J: TRBJ2-1; CDR3: CASTCFGTTTVDEQFF; DNA: TGCGCCAGTACTTGCTTCGGGACTACAACCGTGGATGAGCAGTTCTTC
D: .; size: many; V: TRBV20-1; J: TRBJ1-4; CDR3: CSASLDSGTNEKLFF; DNA: TGCAGTGCTAGCCTGGACAGTGGAACTAATGAAAAACTGTTTTTT
D: .; size: few; V: TRBV10-3; J: TRBJ1-1; CDR3: CAIKDSLGGTEAFF; DNA: TGTGCCATCAAGGATTCCTTGGGGGGCACTGAAGCTTTCTTT
D: TRBD2; size: few; V: TRBV4-2; J: TRBJ2-1; CDR3: CASSPVGGTTPYNEQFF; DNA: TGTGCCAGCAGCCCCGTCGGGGGGACTACCCCCTACAATGAGCAGTTCTTC
D: .; size: .; V: TRBV4-2; J: TRBJ1-3; CDR3: CASSRETAGNTIYF; DNA: TGTGCCAGCAGCCGAGAGACGGCCGGAAACACCATATATTTT